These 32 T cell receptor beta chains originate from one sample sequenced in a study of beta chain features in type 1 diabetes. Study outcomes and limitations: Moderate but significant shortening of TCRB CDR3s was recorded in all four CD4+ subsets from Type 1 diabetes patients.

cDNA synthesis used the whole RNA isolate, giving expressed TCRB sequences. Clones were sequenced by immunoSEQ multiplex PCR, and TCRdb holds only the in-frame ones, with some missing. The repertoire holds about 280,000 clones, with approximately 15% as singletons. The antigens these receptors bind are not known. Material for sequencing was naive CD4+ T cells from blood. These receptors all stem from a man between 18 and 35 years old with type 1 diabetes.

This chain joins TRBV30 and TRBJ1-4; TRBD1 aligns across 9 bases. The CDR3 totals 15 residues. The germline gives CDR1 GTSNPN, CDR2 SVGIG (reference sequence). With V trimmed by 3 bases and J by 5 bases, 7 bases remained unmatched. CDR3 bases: TGTGCCTGGAGCCCGGGACAGGGCTCAAATGAAAAACTGTTTTTT. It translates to CAWSPGQGSNEKLFF.

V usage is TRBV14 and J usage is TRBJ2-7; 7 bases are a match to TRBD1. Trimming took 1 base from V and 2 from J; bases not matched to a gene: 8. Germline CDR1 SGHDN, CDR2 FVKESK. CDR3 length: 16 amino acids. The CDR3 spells CASSQVGTAFTYEQYF. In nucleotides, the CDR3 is TGTGCCAGCAGCCAAGTAGGGACAGCCTTTACCTACGAGCAGTACTTC.

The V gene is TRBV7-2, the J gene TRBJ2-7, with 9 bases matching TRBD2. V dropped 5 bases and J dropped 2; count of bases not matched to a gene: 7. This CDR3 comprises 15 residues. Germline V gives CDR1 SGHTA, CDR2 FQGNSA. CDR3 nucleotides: TGTGCCAGCAGCATGAGCGGGGGGCCTACCTACGAGCAGTACTTC. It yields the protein CASSMSGGPTYEQYF.

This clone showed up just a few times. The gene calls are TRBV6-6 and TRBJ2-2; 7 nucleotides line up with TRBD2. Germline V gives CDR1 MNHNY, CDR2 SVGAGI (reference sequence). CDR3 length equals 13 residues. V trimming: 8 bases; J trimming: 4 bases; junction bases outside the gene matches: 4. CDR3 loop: CASVWGGTGELFF. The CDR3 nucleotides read TGTGCCAGCGTCTGGGGGGGCACCGGGGAGCTGTTTTTT.

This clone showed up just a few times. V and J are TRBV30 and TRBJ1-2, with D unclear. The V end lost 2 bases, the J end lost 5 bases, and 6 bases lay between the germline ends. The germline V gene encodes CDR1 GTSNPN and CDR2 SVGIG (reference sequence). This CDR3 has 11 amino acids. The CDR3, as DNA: TGTGCCTGGAGTAATAATTATGGCTACACCTTC. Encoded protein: CAWSNNYGYTF.

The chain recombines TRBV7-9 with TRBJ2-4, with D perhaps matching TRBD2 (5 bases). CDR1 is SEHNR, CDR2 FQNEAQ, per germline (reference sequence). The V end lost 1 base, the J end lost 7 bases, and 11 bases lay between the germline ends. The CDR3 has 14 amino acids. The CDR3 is CASSLEGGGNIQYF. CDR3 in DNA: TGTGCCAGCAGCTTAGAGGGCGGCGGGAACATTCAGTACTTC.

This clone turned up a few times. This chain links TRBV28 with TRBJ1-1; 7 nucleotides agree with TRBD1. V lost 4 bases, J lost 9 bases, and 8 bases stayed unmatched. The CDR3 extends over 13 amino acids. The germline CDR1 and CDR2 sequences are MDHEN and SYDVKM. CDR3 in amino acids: CASSSGQAGKAFF. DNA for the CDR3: TGTGCCAGCAGTTCCGGACAGGCCGGGAAAGCTTTCTTT.

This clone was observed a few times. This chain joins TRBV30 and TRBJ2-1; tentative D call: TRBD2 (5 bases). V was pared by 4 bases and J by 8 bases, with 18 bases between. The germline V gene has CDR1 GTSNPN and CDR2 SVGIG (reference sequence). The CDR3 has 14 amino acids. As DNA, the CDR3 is TGTGCCTGGAACGGGTTAGCGCCCGGCTATGAGCAGTTCTTC. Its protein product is CAWNGLAPGYEQFF.

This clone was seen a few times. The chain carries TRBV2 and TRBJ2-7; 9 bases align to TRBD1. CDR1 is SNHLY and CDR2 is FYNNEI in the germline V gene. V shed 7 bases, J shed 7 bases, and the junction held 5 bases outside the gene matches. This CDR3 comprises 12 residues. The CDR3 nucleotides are TGTGCCAGCACCCCGGACAGGGGTGAGCAGTACTTC. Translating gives CASTPDRGEQYF.

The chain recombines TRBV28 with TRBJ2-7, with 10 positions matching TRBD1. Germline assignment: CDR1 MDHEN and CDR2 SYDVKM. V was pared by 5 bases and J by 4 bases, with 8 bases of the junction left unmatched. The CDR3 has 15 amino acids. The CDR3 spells CASSTGTGAPYEQYF. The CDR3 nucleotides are TGTGCCAGCAGTACCGGGACAGGGGCTCCGTACGAGCAGTACTTC.

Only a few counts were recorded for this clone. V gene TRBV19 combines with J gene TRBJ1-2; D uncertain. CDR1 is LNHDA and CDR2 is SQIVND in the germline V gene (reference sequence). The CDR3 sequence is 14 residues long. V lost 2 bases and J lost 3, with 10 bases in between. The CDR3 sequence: CASSIQYADYGYTF. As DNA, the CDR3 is TGTGCCAGTAGTATACAGTACGCGGACTATGGCTACACCTTC.

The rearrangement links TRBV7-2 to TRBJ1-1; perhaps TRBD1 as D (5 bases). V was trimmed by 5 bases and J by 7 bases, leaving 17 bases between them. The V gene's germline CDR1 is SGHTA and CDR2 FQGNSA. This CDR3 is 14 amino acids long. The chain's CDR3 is CASSPAGWTSEAFF. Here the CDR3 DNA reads TGTGCCAGCAGCCCCGCAGGGTGGACGAGTGAAGCTTTCTTT.

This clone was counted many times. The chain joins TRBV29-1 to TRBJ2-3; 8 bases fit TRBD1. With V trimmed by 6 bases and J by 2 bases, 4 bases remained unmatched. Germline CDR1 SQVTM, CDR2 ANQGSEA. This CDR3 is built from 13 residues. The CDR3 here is CSVRDRLTDTQYF. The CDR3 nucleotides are TGCAGCGTGCGGGACAGGCTCACAGATACGCAGTATTTT.

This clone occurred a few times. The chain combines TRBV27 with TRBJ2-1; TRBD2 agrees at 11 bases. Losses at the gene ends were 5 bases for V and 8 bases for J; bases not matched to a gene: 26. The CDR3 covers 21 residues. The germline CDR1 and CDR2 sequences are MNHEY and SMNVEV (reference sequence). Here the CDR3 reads CASSPLTPTPTSGRRGYEQFF. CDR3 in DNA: TGTGCCAGCAGTCCACTAACCCCTACACCTACTAGCGGGAGAAGGGGGTATGAGCAGTTCTTC.

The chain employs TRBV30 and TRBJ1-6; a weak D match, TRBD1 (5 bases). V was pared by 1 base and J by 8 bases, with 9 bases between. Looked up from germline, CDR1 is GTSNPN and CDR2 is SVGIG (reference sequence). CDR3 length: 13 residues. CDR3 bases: TGTGCCTGGAGTGGCTTAGGGGATTCACCCCTCCACTTT. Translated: CAWSGLGDSPLHF. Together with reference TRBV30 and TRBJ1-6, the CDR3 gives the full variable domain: SQTIHQWPATLVQPVGSPLSLECTVEGTSNPNLYWYRQAAGRGLQLLFYSVGIGQISSEVPQNLSASRPQDRQFILSSKKLLLSDSGFYLCAWSGLGDSPLHFGNGTRLTVT.

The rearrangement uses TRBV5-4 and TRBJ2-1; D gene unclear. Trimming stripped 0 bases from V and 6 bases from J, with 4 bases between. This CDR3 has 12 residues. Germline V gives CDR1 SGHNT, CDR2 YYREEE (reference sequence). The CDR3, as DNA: TGTGCCAGCAGCTTGGCATTCAATGAGCAGTTCTTC. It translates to CASSLAFNEQFF.

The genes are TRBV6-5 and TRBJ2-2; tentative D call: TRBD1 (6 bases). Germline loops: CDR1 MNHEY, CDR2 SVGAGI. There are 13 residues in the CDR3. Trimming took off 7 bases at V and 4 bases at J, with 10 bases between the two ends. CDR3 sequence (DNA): TGTGCCAGCACCCACAGGGCCACCGGGGAGCTGTTTTTT. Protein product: CASTHRATGELFF.

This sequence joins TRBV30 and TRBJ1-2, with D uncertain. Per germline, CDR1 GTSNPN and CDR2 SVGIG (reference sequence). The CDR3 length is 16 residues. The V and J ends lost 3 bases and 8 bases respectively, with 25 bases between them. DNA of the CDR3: TGTGCCTGGAGCGACACCCTAACCCTTGGCCTCCGCGGCTACACCTTC. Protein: CAWSDTLTLGLRGYTF.

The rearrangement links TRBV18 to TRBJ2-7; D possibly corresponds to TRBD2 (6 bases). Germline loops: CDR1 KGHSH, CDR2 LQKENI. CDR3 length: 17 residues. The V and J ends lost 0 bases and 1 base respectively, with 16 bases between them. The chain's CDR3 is CASSPPAKGRHSYEQYF. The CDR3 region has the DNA TGTGCCAGCTCACCACCGGCCAAAGGGAGGCATTCCTACGAGCAGTACTTC.

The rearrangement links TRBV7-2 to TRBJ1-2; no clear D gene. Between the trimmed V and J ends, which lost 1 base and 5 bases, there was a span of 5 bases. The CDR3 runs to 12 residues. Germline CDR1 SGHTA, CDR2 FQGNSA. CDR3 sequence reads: CASSLVSYGYTF. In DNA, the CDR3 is TGTGCCAGCAGCTTAGTCTCTTATGGCTACACCTTC. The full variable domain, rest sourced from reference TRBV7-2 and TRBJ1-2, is GAGVSQSPSNKVTEKGKDVELRCDPISGHTALYWYRQSLGQGLEFLIYFQGNSAPDKSGLPSDRFSAERTGGSVSTLTIQRTQQEDSAVYLCASSLVSYGYTFGSGTRLTVV.

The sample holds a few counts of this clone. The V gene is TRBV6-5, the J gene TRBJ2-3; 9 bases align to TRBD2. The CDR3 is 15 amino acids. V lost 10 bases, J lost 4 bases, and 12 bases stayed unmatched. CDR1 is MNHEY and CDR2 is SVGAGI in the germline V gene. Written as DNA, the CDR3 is TGTGCCACGACTAACGGCGGGGGGGCCCCAGATACGCAGTATTTT. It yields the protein CATTNGGGAPDTQYF.

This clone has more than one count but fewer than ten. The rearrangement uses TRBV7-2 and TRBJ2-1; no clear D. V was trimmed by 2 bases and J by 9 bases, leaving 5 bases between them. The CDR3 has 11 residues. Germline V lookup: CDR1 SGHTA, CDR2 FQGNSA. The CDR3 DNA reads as TGTGCCAGCAGCTTAAAAGCTGAGCAGTTCTTC. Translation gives CASSLKAEQFF.

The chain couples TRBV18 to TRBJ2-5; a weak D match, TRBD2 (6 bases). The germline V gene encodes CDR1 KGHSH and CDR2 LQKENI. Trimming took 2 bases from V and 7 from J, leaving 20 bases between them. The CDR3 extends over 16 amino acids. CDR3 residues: CASSPMEGSLKGTQYF. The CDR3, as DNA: TGTGCCAGCTCACCAATGGAGGGGTCCCTGAAGGGGACCCAGTACTTC.

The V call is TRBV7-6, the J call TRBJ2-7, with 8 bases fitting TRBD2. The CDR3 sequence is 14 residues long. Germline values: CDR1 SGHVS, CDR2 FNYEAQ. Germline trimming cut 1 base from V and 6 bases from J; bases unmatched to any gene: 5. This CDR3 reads CASSLGTSRAEQYF. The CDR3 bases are TGTGCCAGCAGCTTAGGGACTAGCAGGGCCGAGCAGTACTTC.

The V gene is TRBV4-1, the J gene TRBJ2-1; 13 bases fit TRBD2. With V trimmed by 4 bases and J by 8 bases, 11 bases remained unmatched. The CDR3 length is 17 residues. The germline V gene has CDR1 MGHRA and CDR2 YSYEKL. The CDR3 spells CASSPRLLAGGPYEQFF. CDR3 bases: TGCGCCAGCAGCCCCCGACTACTAGCGGGAGGGCCTTATGAGCAGTTCTTC.

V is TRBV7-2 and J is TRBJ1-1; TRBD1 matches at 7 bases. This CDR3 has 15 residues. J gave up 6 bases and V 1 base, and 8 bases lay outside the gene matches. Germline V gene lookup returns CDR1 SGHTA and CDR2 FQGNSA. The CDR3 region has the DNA TGTGCCAGCAGCTTAGTTCGACAGGGAGCCTCTGAAGCTTTCTTT. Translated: CASSLVRQGASEAFF.

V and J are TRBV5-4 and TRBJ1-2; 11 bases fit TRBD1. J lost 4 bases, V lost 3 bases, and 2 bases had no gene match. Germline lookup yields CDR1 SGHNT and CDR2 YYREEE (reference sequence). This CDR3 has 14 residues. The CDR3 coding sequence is TGTGCCAGCAGCTGGGACAGGGGGTTCTATGGCTACACCTTC. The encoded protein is CASSWDRGFYGYTF.

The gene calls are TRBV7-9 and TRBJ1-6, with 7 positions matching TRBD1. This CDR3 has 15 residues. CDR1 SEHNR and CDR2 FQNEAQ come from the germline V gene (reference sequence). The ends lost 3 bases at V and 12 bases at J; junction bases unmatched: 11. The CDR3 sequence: CASSLGTADREPLHF. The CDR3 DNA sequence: TGTGCCAGCAGCTTGGGGACAGCAGATCGGGAACCCCTCCACTTT.

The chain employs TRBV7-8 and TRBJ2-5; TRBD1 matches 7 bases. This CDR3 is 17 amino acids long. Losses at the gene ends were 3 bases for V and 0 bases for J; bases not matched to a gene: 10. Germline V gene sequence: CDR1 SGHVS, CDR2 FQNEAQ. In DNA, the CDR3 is TGTGCCAGCAGCTTCTCGGACAGGCGATGGGACCAAGAGACCCAGTACTTC. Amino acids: CASSFSDRRWDQETQYF.

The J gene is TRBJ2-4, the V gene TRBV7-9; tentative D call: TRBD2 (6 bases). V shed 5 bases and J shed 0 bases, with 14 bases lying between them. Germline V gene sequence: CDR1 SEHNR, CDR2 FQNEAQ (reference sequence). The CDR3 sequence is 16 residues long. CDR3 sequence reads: CASSMGLPEAKNIQYF. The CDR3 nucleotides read TGTGCCAGCAGCATGGGACTCCCCGAAGCCAAAAACATTCAGTACTTC.

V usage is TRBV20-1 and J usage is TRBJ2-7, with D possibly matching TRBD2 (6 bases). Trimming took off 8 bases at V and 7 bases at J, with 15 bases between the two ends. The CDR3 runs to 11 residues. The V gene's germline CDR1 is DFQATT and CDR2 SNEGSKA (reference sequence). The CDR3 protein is CSPRLEMEQYF. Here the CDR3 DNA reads TGCAGTCCCCGACTAGAAATGGAGCAGTACTTC.

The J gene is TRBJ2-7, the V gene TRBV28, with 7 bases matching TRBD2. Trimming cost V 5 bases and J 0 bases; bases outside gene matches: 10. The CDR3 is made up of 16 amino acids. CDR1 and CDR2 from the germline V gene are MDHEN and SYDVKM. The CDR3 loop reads CASSVPGLLNSYEQYF. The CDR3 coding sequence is TGTGCCAGCAGTGTACCGGGACTACTTAACTCCTACGAGCAGTACTTC.